Presented here are 17 T cell receptor beta chains from one specimen sequenced in a study of technical replicates of blood from several donors. Only in-frame clones appear in the TCRdb table, and some are missing; sequencing was by immunoSEQ multiplex PCR. In the table there are some 83,000 clones, 85% to 95% of which are singletons. Material: T cells isolated from PBMCs. The source is a human donor in good health.

The chain carries TRBV27 and TRBJ1-1, with D unresolved. Looked up from germline, CDR1 is MNHEY and CDR2 is SMNVEV (reference sequence). The CDR3 spans 14 residues. Trimming stripped 3 bases from V and 0 bases from J, with 8 bases between. Here the CDR3 DNA reads TGTGCCAGCAGTTTGAGGCCGTTGAACACTGAAGCTTTCTTT. It translates to CASSLRPLNTEAFF.

The chain employs TRBV7-9 and TRBJ2-4, with TRBD2 identical over 11 bases. The CDR3 has 16 amino acids. The germline V gene has CDR1 SEHNR and CDR2 FQNEAQ (reference sequence). Unmatched junction bases numbered 5, after V lost 5 bases and J lost 2 bases. The CDR3 DNA follows: TGTGCCAGCAGCCCGACTAGCGGGATTACCAAAAACATTCAGTACTTC. It specifies CASSPTSGITKNIQYF.

This chain links TRBV5-4 with TRBJ2-5; a possible D gene is TRBD2 (6 bases). CDR3 length: 15 residues. The germline CDR1 and CDR2 sequences are SGHNT and YYREEE (reference sequence). Trimming shortened V by 2 bases and J by 2 bases, and 13 bases separated the two germline ends. CDR3 in amino acids: CASSFVGGAQETQYF. CDR3 DNA: TGTGCCAGCAGCTTCGTGGGCGGGGCTCAAGAGACCCAGTACTTC.

The chain uses TRBV7-8 and TRBJ1-1; possible D gene TRBD1, 5 bases. Germline V lookup: CDR1 SGHVS, CDR2 FQNEAQ. V was shortened by 2 bases and J by 7 bases, with 14 bases between the two germline ends. There are 14 residues in the CDR3. This CDR3 reads CASSLTRVFGEAFF. The CDR3 nucleotides are TGTGCCAGCAGCTTAACCAGGGTATTCGGTGAAGCTTTCTTT.

The chain uses TRBV18 and TRBJ2-1, with D unresolved. V lost 3 bases and J lost 2, with 11 bases in between. Germline CDR1 reads KGHSH; CDR2 reads LQKENI. The CDR3 is 15 residues long. CDR3 amino acids: CASSPDSPTYNEQFF. In nucleotides, the CDR3 is TGTGCCAGCTCACCTGACTCACCGACCTACAATGAGCAGTTCTTC.

The chain is built from TRBV5-1 and TRBJ2-7; a possible D gene is TRBD1 (6 bases). The CDR3 is made up of 14 amino acids. Germline V gene sequence: CDR1 SGHRS, CDR2 YFSETQ. Trimming took 7 bases from V and 5 from J, leaving 19 bases between them. The CDR3 region is CASAFNTGSNEQYF. The CDR3 DNA follows: TGCGCCAGCGCTTTTAATACAGGGAGCAACGAGCAGTACTTC.

CDR3 in DNA: TGTGCCAGCAAACAGGGGAACTATGGCTACACCTTC. Its translation is CASKQGNYGYTF. The chain links TRBV25-1 to TRBJ1-2, with TRBD1 matching 7 bases. The V gene's germline CDR1 is MGHDK and CDR2 SYGVNS. This CDR3 contains 12 residues. V was pared by 7 bases and J by 2 bases, with 1 base of the junction left unmatched.

The CDR3 coding sequence is TGTGCTAGTGGTTTAGAGGGCGGGAACGAGCAGTACTTC. Translated: CASGLEGGNEQYF. This chain joins TRBV12-5 and TRBJ2-7; possible D gene TRBD2, 6 bases. The CDR3 sequence is 13 residues long. Germline V gene lookup returns CDR1 LGHNT and CDR2 FRNRAP. The ends were cut back, 3 bases at V and 5 bases at J, with 11 bases in the middle. The full variable domain, its missing parts supplied by reference TRBV12-5 and TRBJ2-7, is DARVTQTPRHKVTEMGQEVTMRCQPILGHNTVFWYRQTMMQGLELLAYFRNRAPLDDSGMPKDRFSAEMPDATLATLKIQPSEPRDSAVYFCASGLEGGNEQYFGPGTRLTVT.

This chain joins TRBV6-1 and TRBJ1-1; maybe TRBD1 (5 bases). The germline CDR1 and CDR2 sequences are MNHNS and SASEGT. V lost 5 bases and J lost 4, with 8 bases in between. The CDR3 has 12 residues. CDR3 loop: CASSFGGTEAFF. The CDR3 region has the DNA TGTGCCAGCAGTTTCGGGGGCACTGAAGCTTTCTTT.

The V gene is TRBV6-5, the J gene TRBJ2-7; 9 nucleotides align to TRBD2. This CDR3 is 14 amino acids long. Trimming cost V 4 bases and J 2 bases; bases outside gene matches: 3. Germline V gives CDR1 MNHEY, CDR2 SVGAGI. CDR3 nucleotides: TGTGCCAGCAGTTCTCTAGCGGGAACCTACGAGCAGTACTTC. It yields the protein CASSSLAGTYEQYF.

This clone has a single count. The V gene is TRBV11-3, the J gene TRBJ1-1; perhaps TRBD1 as D (5 bases). V lost 5 bases and J lost 2, with 15 bases in between. The CDR3 runs to 15 residues. The germline gives CDR1 SGHNT, CDR2 YENEEA. The CDR3 sequence is CASSLRRGVNTEAFF. DNA of the CDR3: TGTGCCAGCAGCCTAAGGCGGGGGGTAAACACTGAAGCTTTCTTT.

The chain uses TRBV27 and TRBJ1-1, with 7 bases fitting TRBD1. This CDR3 is built from 13 residues. CDR1 is MNHEY, CDR2 SMNVEV, per germline (reference sequence). Trimming took 2 bases from V and 8 from J; bases not matched to a gene: 5. This chain's CDR3 is CASSLRDSLEAFF. DNA for the CDR3: TGTGCCAGCAGTTTAAGGGACAGCCTAGAAGCTTTCTTT.

This chain joins TRBV11-3 and TRBJ2-3; D might be TRBD2 (6 bases). Germline-derived CDR1 and CDR2 are SGHNT and YENEEA. The germline V and J ends were trimmed by 0 bases and 3 bases, with 10 bases remaining between them. The length of the CDR3 is 15 residues. The CDR3 coding sequence is TGTGCCAGCAGCTTAGATAGTCTAGCGACAGATACGCAGTATTTT. Its protein is CASSLDSLATDTQYF.

V usage is TRBV5-4 and J usage is TRBJ1-4, with 11 nucleotides matching TRBD1. The CDR3 is 15 residues long. Germline V gene sequence: CDR1 SGHNT, CDR2 YYREEE (reference sequence). Losses at the gene ends were 4 bases for V and 7 bases for J; bases not matched to a gene: 6. CDR3 bases: TGTGCCAGCAGCGGAGGGACAGGGGGAGGTGAAAAACTGTTTTTT. Amino acids: CASSGGTGGGEKLFF.

The chain links TRBV28 to TRBJ1-2; D is uncertain. The V and J ends lost 3 bases and 4 bases respectively, with 15 bases between them. This CDR3 region has 15 residues. The germline V gene encodes CDR1 MDHEN and CDR2 SYDVKM. This CDR3 is CASSLRNQITYGYTF. For the CDR3, the DNA is TGTGCCAGCAGTTTGAGGAACCAAATTACCTATGGCTACACCTTC.

This rearrangement joins TRBV6-5 to TRBJ2-1; D unresolved. Germline CDR1 and CDR2: MNHEY and SVGAGI. Trimming removed 1 base from V and 0 bases from J, with 7 bases in between. The CDR3 totals 15 residues. This CDR3 is CASSYYPSSYNEQFF. The CDR3 DNA is TGTGCCAGCAGTTACTACCCGAGCTCCTACAATGAGCAGTTCTTC.

The chain links TRBV4-3 to TRBJ2-7, with D perhaps TRBD2 (5 bases). The V gene lost 0 bases and the J gene lost 6 bases, with 15 bases spanning the gap. This CDR3 is built from 15 residues. The germline gives CDR1 LGHNA, CDR2 YSLEER. The CDR3 sequence: CASSQEDAGAPEQYF. In DNA, the CDR3 is TGCGCCAGCAGCCAAGAAGACGCGGGCGCGCCCGAGCAGTACTTC.